A single sample is the source of the 15 T cell receptor beta chains below, sequenced in a study of T cell responses to AZD1222 COVID-19 vaccine (dated by TCRdb to the early 2020s). The library relied on the immunoSEQ multiplex PCR assay. TCRdb stores this immuneACCESS table with in-frame sequences only. Part of the clones is absent; in the studies checked, under half of the shortfall reflects unresolved V genes, and no reason is known for the rest. The sample table lists fewer than 120,000 clones, 80% to 95% of them with a count of one. The ten biggest clones cover about 7.8% of the sample. This sample's time point label indicates: baseline before first vaccination. This material consisted of peripheral blood, taken on day 0 of AZD1222 vaccination. These receptors all stem from an adult in good health.

This chain links TRBV11-1 with TRBJ1-4, with no clear D. The V end lost 4 bases, the J end lost 3 bases, and 15 bases lay between the germline ends. The CDR3 is 16 residues long. Per germline, CDR1 SGHAT and CDR2 FQDESV (reference sequence). DNA for the CDR3: TGTGCCAGCAGCTGGCCGGACCCGCAGGCTAATGAAAAACTGTTTTTT. It translates to CASSWPDPQANEKLFF.

The chain employs TRBV28 and TRBJ2-7; D ambiguous. CDR3 length: 14 amino acids. With 4 bases removed from V and 3 bases from J, the gap between germline ends came to 13 bases. From germline, CDR1 is MDHEN and CDR2 SYDVKM. CDR3 in amino acids: CASSSTTSYYEQYF. The CDR3 DNA sequence: TGTGCCAGCAGTTCCACGACATCCTACTACGAGCAGTACTTC.

This chain connects TRBV14 to TRBJ2-3; TRBD1 aligns across 8 bases. Germline loops: CDR1 SGHDN, CDR2 FVKESK. Trimming cost V 6 bases and J 2 bases; bases outside gene matches: 10. CDR3 length: 16 residues. The CDR3, as DNA: TGTGCCAGCAGTCGTCAGACAGGGGCAAACACAGATACGCAGTATTTT. It codes for CASSRQTGANTDTQYF.

This sequence joins TRBV4-1 and TRBJ2-1; 7 nucleotides match TRBD1. The V gene end was trimmed by 1 base and the J gene end by 1 base; junction bases not matched to a gene: 4. The CDR3 consists of 16 residues. The germline V gene encodes CDR1 MGHRA and CDR2 YSYEKL. CDR3 in DNA: TGCGCCAGCAGCCAAGGACACAGGGGTTCCTACAATGAGCAGTTCTTC. Residues: CASSQGHRGSYNEQFF.

The chain is built from TRBV21-1 and TRBJ2-4. TRBV21-1 is assigned pseudogene status. The CDR3 consists of 15 residues. The DNA of the CDR3 is TGTGCCAGCAGCAAAGTAGGGCCCTCTCGGGACATTCAGTACTTC. It specifies CASSKVGPSRDIQYF.

This rearrangement joins TRBV6-1 to TRBJ1-5; D call uncertain. This CDR3 region has 16 residues. Trimming shortened V by 1 base and J by 0 bases, and 10 bases separated the two germline ends. Germline V gene lookup returns CDR1 MNHNS and CDR2 SASEGT. CDR3 nucleotide sequence: TGTGCCAGCAGTGAAGTCCGAGGGTTTAGCAATCAGCCCCAGCATTTT. Its protein is CASSEVRGFSNQPQHF.

The rearrangement uses TRBV18 and TRBJ2-7, with 14 bases identical to TRBD2. The V gene's germline CDR1 is KGHSH and CDR2 LQKENI. V dropped 3 bases and J dropped 4; count of bases not matched to a gene: 5. This CDR3 has 16 residues. The CDR3 reads CASSPFGTSGGYEQYF. The CDR3 DNA reads TGTGCCAGCTCACCCTTCGGGACTAGCGGGGGTTACGAGCAGTACTTC. The full variable domain, with the rest looked up from reference TRBV18 and TRBJ2-7, is NAGVMQNPRHLVRRRGQEARLRCSPMKGHSHVYWYRQLPEEGLKFMVYLQKENIIDESGMPKERFSAEFPKEGPSILRIQQVVRGDSAAYFCASSPFGTSGGYEQYFGPGTRLTVT.

The chain carries TRBV11-2 and TRBJ2-7, with 7 nucleotides matching TRBD1. V lost 5 bases and J lost 5; bases outside the gene matches: 9. The CDR3 is made up of 14 amino acids. Germline V gene sequence: CDR1 SGHAT, CDR2 FQNNGV. The CDR3 spells CASSNRDSRNEQYF. DNA of the CDR3: TGTGCCAGCAGCAACCGGGACAGTAGGAACGAGCAGTACTTC.

This sequence joins TRBV7-8 and TRBJ1-1; 7 nucleotides match TRBD1. The length of the CDR3 is 16 residues. After removal of 5 bases from V and 1 base from J, the junction contained 10 bases not matched to a gene. Germline V CDR1 and CDR2: SGHVS, FQNEAQ. The CDR3 DNA reads as TGTGCCAGCAGCGATCCGTTCGGGACAGCGAACACTGAAGCTTTCTTT. It specifies CASSDPFGTANTEAFF.

The rearrangement uses TRBV19 and TRBJ1-5, with D possibly TRBD1 on 6 matching bases. This CDR3 has 14 amino acids. Germline V gene data show CDR1 as LNHDA and CDR2 as SQIVND (reference sequence). The V and J ends lost 8 bases and 5 bases respectively, with 16 bases between them. CDR3 nucleotides: TGTGCCAGTCTAAATCAGGGGACGGATCAGCCCCAGCATTTT. Protein sequence: CASLNQGTDQPQHF.

The gene calls are TRBV19 and TRBJ1-6; TRBD1 agrees at 7 bases. CDR1 is LNHDA and CDR2 is SQIVND in the germline V gene (reference sequence). V shed 5 bases and J 1 base; nucleotides not matched to a gene: 8. CDR3 length: 17 residues. CDR3 bases: TGTGCCAGTAGTCCCAGACAGGGCAGGTCCTATAATTCACCCCTCCACTTT. Its translation is CASSPRQGRSYNSPLHF.

This chain joins TRBV7-9 and TRBJ1-4; TRBD1 is a possible D gene (5 bases). The CDR3 length is 15 residues. Trimming pared 1 base from V and 1 base from J, leaving 7 bases between. CDR1 is SEHNR and CDR2 is FQNEAQ in the germline V gene (reference sequence). DNA of the CDR3: TGTGCCAGCAGCTTAGTAGGGGAAACTAATGAAAAACTGTTTTTT. It is translated as CASSLVGETNEKLFF.

J is TRBJ1-2 and V is TRBV19; a possible D gene is TRBD1 (6 bases). Trimming removed 5 bases from V and 4 bases from J, with 17 bases in between. Looked up from germline, CDR1 is LNHDA and CDR2 is SQIVND (reference sequence). The CDR3 is 15 amino acids. The CDR3 region is CASSDHYRAGYGYTF. The CDR3 DNA reads as TGTGCCAGTAGTGACCATTACAGGGCGGGCTATGGCTACACCTTC.

The chain employs TRBV5-1 and TRBJ2-6; D tentatively fits TRBD1 or TRBD2 (5 bases each). The germline CDR1 and CDR2 sequences are SGHRS and YFSETQ. V was trimmed by 4 bases and J by 0 bases, leaving 11 bases between them. The CDR3 has 16 residues. The CDR3 loop is CASSPGDVSGANVLTF. CDR3 nucleotides: TGCGCCAGCAGCCCCGGGGACGTCTCTGGGGCCAACGTCCTGACTTTC.

V and J are TRBV19 and TRBJ1-5; D is unresolved. The CDR3 loop spans 16 amino acids. V lost 2 bases and J lost 1, with 12 bases in between. Germline CDR1 LNHDA, CDR2 SQIVND (reference sequence). The CDR3 is CASSIPPSRSNQPQHF. CDR3 coding DNA: TGTGCCAGTAGTATACCACCCTCCAGAAGCAATCAGCCCCAGCATTTT.